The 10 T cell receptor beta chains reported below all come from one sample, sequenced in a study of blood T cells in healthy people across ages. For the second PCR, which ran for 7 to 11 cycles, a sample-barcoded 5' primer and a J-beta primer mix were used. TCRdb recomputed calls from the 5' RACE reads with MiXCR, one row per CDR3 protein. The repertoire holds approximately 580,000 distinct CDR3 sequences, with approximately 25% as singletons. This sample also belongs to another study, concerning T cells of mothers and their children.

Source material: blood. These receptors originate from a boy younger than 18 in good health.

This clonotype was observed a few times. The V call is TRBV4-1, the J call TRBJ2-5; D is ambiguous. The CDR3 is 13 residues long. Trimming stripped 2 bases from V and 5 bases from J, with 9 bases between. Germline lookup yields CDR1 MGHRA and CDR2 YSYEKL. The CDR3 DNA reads TGCGCCAGCAGCCAAAGACCGGCGGAGACCCAGTACTTC. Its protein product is CASSQRPAETQYF.

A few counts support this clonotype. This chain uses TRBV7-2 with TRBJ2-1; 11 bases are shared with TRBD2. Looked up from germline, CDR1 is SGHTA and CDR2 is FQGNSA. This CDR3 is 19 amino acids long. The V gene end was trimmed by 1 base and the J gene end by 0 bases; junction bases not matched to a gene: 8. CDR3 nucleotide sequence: TGTGCCAGCAGCTTAGTCCTAGCGGGGGGACGGAGCTCCTACAATGAGCAGTTCTTC. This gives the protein CASSLVLAGGRSSYNEQFF.

In DNA, the CDR3 is TGTGCCAGCAGTTTGGGACCGAAAAACTATGGCTACACCTTC. This codes for CASSLGPKNYGYTF. The chain couples TRBV28 to TRBJ1-2; maybe TRBD1 (5 bases). This CDR3 is 14 amino acids long. Trimming removed 3 bases at V and 2 bases at J, with 10 bases between. From germline, CDR1 is MDHEN and CDR2 SYDVKM.

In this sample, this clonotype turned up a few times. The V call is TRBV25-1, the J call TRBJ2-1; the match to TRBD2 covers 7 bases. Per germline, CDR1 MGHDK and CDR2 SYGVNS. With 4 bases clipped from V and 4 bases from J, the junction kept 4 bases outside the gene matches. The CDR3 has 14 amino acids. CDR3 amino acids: CASSVRERYNEQFF. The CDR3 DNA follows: TGTGCCAGCAGTGTGCGGGAGAGGTACAATGAGCAGTTCTTC.

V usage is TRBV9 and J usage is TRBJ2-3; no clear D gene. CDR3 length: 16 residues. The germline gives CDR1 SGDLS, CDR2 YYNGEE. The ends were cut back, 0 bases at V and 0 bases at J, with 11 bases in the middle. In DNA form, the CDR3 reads TGTGCCAGCAGCGTAGGCCATAGCTCCAGCACAGATACGCAGTATTTT. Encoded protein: CASSVGHSSSTDTQYF.

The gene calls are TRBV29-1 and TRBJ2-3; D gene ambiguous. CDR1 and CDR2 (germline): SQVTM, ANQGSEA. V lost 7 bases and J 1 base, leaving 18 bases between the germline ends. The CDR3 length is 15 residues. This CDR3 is CSARTVGIGTDTQYF. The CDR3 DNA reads TGCAGCGCCAGGACGGTGGGAATAGGCACAGATACGCAGTATTTT.

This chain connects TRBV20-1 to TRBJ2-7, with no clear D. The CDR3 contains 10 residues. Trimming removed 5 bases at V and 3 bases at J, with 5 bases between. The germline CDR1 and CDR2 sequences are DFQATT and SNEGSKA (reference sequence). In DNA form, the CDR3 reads TGCAGTGCTCTTCACTACGAGCAGTACTTC. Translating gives CSALHYEQYF.

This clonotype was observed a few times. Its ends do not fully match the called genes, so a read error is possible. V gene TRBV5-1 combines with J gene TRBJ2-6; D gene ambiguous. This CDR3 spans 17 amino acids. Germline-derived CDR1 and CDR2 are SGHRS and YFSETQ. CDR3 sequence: CAGSPNPTGSGANVLTF. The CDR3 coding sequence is TGCGCCGGCAGCCCGAACCCGACTGGCTCTGGGGCCAACGTCCTGACTTTC.

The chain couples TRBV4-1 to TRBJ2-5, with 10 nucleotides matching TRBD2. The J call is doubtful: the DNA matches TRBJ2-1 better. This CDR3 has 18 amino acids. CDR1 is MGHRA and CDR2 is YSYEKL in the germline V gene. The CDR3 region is CASSQARGKAGGINEQFF. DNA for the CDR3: TGCGCCAGCAGCCAAGCCCGGGGCAAAGCGGGAGGGATTAATGAGCAGTTCTTC.

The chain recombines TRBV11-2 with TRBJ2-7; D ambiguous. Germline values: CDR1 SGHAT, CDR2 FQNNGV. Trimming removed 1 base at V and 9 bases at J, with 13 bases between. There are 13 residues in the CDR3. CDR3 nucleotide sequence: TGTGCCAGCAGCTTAGGGGAAAAAGAGGTGCAGTACTTC. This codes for CASSLGEKEVQYF.